This T cell receptor (beta chain) was recorded in a study of response to subunit inactivated influenza vaccine. One entry per CDR3 protein results from TCRdb running MiXCR on the RT-PCR reads. Of roughly 500,000 distinct CDR3 sequences listed, approximately 20% are singletons. This CDR3 spans 12 amino acids. These records were also assigned to another study, of T cells expressing NK-cell markers. That investigation notes: With UMIs, 5'RACE template switching was used to make TCR beta cDNA. The contribution of dominant NKG2C+ clonotypes to CD8+ T cells in more than five donors was roughly 1.0-7.5%.

Sequenced material: CD4+ T cells sorted from PBMCs, taken 11 to 12 days after vaccination. This TCR derives from a man over 45 who received an inactivated influenza vaccine. V and J are TRBV12-3 or TRBV12-4 and TRBJ2-2; 8 positions agree with TRBD2. CDR3 sequence: CAASGGTGELFF. The CDR3, as DNA: TGTGCTGCGAGCGGGGGAACCGGGGAGCTGTTTTTT.